The source of this TCR beta chain is a study of shared T cell receptors in the human thymus. Method: immunoSEQ multiplex PCR; TCRdb's copy keeps in-frame clones and lacks some. The data show hundreds of thousands of clones, roughly 90% seen once. Another study also made use of these data, one on human thymus T cells. As reported in that work: The source of the thymus tissue was resections taken during corrective heart surgery. Thymic repertoires overlap heavily among unrelated individuals, related research has reported.

This sequence originates from a boy younger than two with a congenital heart defect. What was sequenced was thymocytes.

As DNA, the CDR3 is TGCAGCGTTGGGACAGACCAAGAGACCCAGTACTTC. Translation: CSVGTDQETQYF. J is TRBJ2-5 and V is TRBV29-1; D possibly corresponds to TRBD1 (6 bases). The CDR3 totals 12 residues. Per germline, CDR1 SQVTM and CDR2 ANQGSEA. Trimming left V 4 bases short and J 0 bases short, with 6 bases between. The full variable domain, completed using reference TRBV29-1 and TRBJ2-5, is SAVISQKPSRDICQRGTSLTIQCQVDSQVTMMFWYRQQPGQSLTLIATANQGSEATYESGFVIDKFPISRPNLTFSTLTVSNMSPEDSSIYLCSVGTDQETQYFGPGTRLLVL.